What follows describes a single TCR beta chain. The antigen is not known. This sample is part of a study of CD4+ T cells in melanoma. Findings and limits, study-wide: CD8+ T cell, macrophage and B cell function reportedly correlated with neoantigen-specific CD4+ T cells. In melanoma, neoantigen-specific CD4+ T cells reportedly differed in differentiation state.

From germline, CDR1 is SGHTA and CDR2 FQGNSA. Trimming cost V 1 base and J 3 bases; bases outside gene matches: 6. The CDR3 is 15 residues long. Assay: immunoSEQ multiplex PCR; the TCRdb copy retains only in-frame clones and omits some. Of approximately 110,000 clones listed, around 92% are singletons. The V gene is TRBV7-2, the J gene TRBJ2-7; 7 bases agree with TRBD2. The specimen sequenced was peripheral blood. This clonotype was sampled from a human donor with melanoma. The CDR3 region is CASSLVPGGLYEQYF. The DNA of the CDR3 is TGTGCCAGCAGCTTAGTCCCGGGAGGCCTCTACGAGCAGTACTTC.